This is a list of T cell receptor beta chains from one sample in a study of cytomegalovirus exposure and HLA in healthy donors. Sequencing was performed with immunoSEQ multiplex PCR; in TCRdb, only in-frame clones are kept and a portion is missing. The repertoire has 90,000 to 150,000 clones, approximately 87% of them found once; the top ten carry around 6%. The sample was PBMCs. The receptor set was obtained from a woman between 18 and 30 years old in good health and CMV-seropositive. CDR3s include the opening cysteine and the closing phenylalanine or tryptophan. A D gene is named only where the DNA matches it firmly. Clone sizes are given selectively: once, few, many, or a class where the clone is expanded.

V gene: TRBV4-1; clone size: .; J gene: TRBJ2-3; D gene: .; CDR3 DNA: TGCGCCAGCAGCCAAGGGACAGTGACAGATACGCAGTATTTT; CDR3 protein: CASSQGTVTDTQYF
V gene: TRBV25-1; clone size: once; J gene: TRBJ1-2; D gene: TRBD1; CDR3 DNA: TGTGCCAGCAGTGAGGCCGGGACAGGGGGCTTTGGTGGCTACACCTTC; CDR3 protein: CASSEAGTGGFGGYTF
V gene: TRBV5-8; clone size: .; J gene: TRBJ2-3; D gene: TRBD2; CDR3 DNA: TGTGCCAGCAGCGCGACTAGCGGTACCAGGTATACGCAGTATTTT; CDR3 protein: CASSATSGTRYTQYF
V gene: TRBV4-1; clone size: .; J gene: TRBJ2-7; D gene: .; CDR3 DNA: TGCGCCAGCAGTCAGACAGGTCCCTTCTCCTACGAGCAGTACTTC; CDR3 protein: CASSQTGPFSYEQYF
V gene: TRBV7-7; clone size: .; J gene: TRBJ2-2; D gene: .; CDR3 DNA: TGTGCTAGCAGCTTAGATACTAACACCGGGGAGCTGTTTTTT; CDR3 protein: CASSLDTNTGELFF
V gene: TRBV5-6; clone size: .; J gene: TRBJ2-7; D gene: .; CDR3 DNA: TGTGCCAGCAGCTTAGGAGACCCCTACGAGCAGTACTTC; CDR3 protein: CASSLGDPYEQYF
V gene: TRBV19; clone size: .; J gene: TRBJ1-1; D gene: .; CDR3 DNA: TGTGCCAGTACTAAGTCCCGAGTTGACACTGAAGCTTTCTTT; CDR3 protein: CASTKSRVDTEAFF
V gene: TRBV6-5; clone size: .; J gene: TRBJ2-3; D gene: .; CDR3 DNA: TGTGCCAGCAGTGGGTCCGGGACTAGCACAGATACGCAGTATTTT; CDR3 protein: CASSGSGTSTDTQYF
V gene: TRBV7-3; clone size: .; J gene: TRBJ2-3; D gene: TRBD2; CDR3 DNA: TGTGCCAGCAGCGCTGAGCGGGGCCCCACAGATACGCAGTATTTT; CDR3 protein: CASSAERGPTDTQYF
V gene: TRBV29-1; clone size: .; J gene: TRBJ1-1; D gene: .; CDR3 DNA: TGCAGCGTTGAAGATCTTCAAGGGGGACCTTTCTTT; CDR3 protein: CSVEDLQGGPFF
V gene: TRBV4-3; clone size: .; J gene: TRBJ1-2; D gene: TRBD1; CDR3 DNA: TGCGCCAGCAGAGCCGGGACAGGGTATAACTATGGCTACACCTTC; CDR3 protein: CASRAGTGYNYGYTF
V gene: TRBV7-7; clone size: .; J gene: TRBJ2-1; D gene: .; CDR3 DNA: TGTGCTAGCAGCTTAGACAGGTACAATGAGCAGTTCTTC; CDR3 protein: CASSLDRYNEQFF
V gene: TRBV11-2; clone size: .; J gene: TRBJ2-7; D gene: TRBD1; CDR3 DNA: TGTGCCAGCAGCTACGGGACAGGACCATCCTACGAGCAGTACTTC; CDR3 protein: CASSYGTGPSYEQYF
V gene: TRBV5-1; clone size: .; J gene: TRBJ1-1; D gene: .; CDR3 DNA: TGCGCCAGCAGCCCTCGGGGAAGGGTACCAGGGAGGGCTGAAGCTTTCTTT; CDR3 protein: CASSPRGRVPGRAEAFF
V gene: TRBV6-6; clone size: .; J gene: TRBJ2-5; D gene: .; CDR3 DNA: TGTGCCAGCAGTACGACACAGGGAGGGGAGACCCAGTACTTC; CDR3 protein: CASSTTQGGETQYF
V gene: TRBV30; clone size: .; J gene: TRBJ2-7; D gene: TRBD1; CDR3 DNA: TGTGCCTGGAGTGTAGCGGTGGGCAGGGGGTACGAGCAGTACTTC; CDR3 protein: CAWSVAVGRGYEQYF
V gene: TRBV6-6; clone size: .; J gene: TRBJ2-5; D gene: TRBD2; CDR3 DNA: TGTGCCAGCAGTTACCAGGGAGGGGAGACCCAGTACTTC; CDR3 protein: CASSYQGGETQYF
V gene: TRBV4-1; clone size: .; J gene: TRBJ2-7; D gene: .; CDR3 DNA: TGCGCCAGCAGCCAAGATCCGGTGAGCTCCTACGAGCAGTACTTC; CDR3 protein: CASSQDPVSSYEQYF
V gene: TRBV30; clone size: .; J gene: TRBJ1-1; D gene: .; CDR3 DNA: TGTGCCTGGATGAGGAACACTGAAGCTTTCTTT; CDR3 protein: CAWMRNTEAFF
V gene: TRBV18; clone size: .; J gene: TRBJ2-5; D gene: TRBD1; CDR3 DNA: TGTGCCAGCTCCCTTCAGGACAGGGGGCTCTTCCAAGAGACCCAGTACTTC; CDR3 protein: CASSLQDRGLFQETQYF
V gene: TRBV7-3; clone size: .; J gene: TRBJ2-1; D gene: .; CDR3 DNA: TGTGCCAGCAGCTTAAACCTATCTCCCTACAATGAGCAGTTCTTC; CDR3 protein: CASSLNLSPYNEQFF
V gene: TRBV9; clone size: .; J gene: TRBJ2-1; D gene: TRBD1; CDR3 DNA: TGTGCCAGCAGCCTTCATAGTCTTGGGGACAGTGAGCAGTTCTTC; CDR3 protein: CASSLHSLGDSEQFF
V gene: TRBV6-5; clone size: .; J gene: TRBJ1-1; D gene: TRBD1; CDR3 DNA: TGTGCCAGCAGTCGACGGACAGGAGGGTCGGCTGAAGCTTTCTTT; CDR3 protein: CASSRRTGGSAEAFF
V gene: TRBV9; clone size: .; J gene: TRBJ2-1; D gene: TRBD2; CDR3 DNA: TGTGCCAGCAGCGTCGGGACTAGCGGGAGTTTCGATGAGCAGTTCTTC; CDR3 protein: CASSVGTSGSFDEQFF
V gene: TRBV5-1; clone size: .; J gene: TRBJ2-2; D gene: .; CDR3 DNA: TGCGCCAGCAGCTTGGAAGCGGTGAACACCGGGGAGCTGTTTTTT; CDR3 protein: CASSLEAVNTGELFF
V gene: TRBV5-6; clone size: .; J gene: TRBJ2-5; D gene: .; CDR3 DNA: TGTGCCAGCAGCGTAAGTACAGGGTCAGAGACCCAGTACTTC; CDR3 protein: CASSVSTGSETQYF
V gene: TRBV6-4; clone size: .; J gene: TRBJ1-1; D gene: TRBD1; CDR3 DNA: TGTGCCAGCAGTGCAGGGGGCAGATGGAACACTGAAGCTTTCTTT; CDR3 protein: CASSAGGRWNTEAFF
V gene: TRBV4-2; clone size: once; J gene: TRBJ2-3; D gene: TRBD2; CDR3 DNA: TGTGCCAGCAGCCCGGGACTAGGAGGAGATACGCAGTATTTT; CDR3 protein: CASSPGLGGDTQYF
V gene: TRBV7-3; clone size: .; J gene: TRBJ2-1; D gene: TRBD2; CDR3 DNA: TGTGCCAGCAGCTTACACGGTAGCGGGGGGGCCTACAATGAGCAGTTCTTC; CDR3 protein: CASSLHGSGGAYNEQFF
V gene: TRBV7-7; clone size: few; J gene: TRBJ2-7; D gene: .; CDR3 DNA: TGTGCTAGCAGCTTACAACAGGGTCCCTACGAGCAGTACTTC; CDR3 protein: CASSLQQGPYEQYF
V gene: TRBV2; clone size: .; J gene: TRBJ2-2; D gene: .; CDR3 DNA: TGTGCCAGCAGTGATGTCCAGGGAGGTCCCGGGGAGCTGTTTTTT; CDR3 protein: CASSDVQGGPGELFF
V gene: TRBV5-1; clone size: once; J gene: TRBJ2-7; D gene: .; CDR3 DNA: TGCGCCAGCAGCTGGCGGGACAGTCTCACCACCCCTACCTTTTACGAGCAGTACTTC; CDR3 protein: CASSWRDSLTTPTFYEQYF
V gene: TRBV2; clone size: .; J gene: TRBJ2-7; D gene: TRBD1; CDR3 DNA: TGTGCCAGCAGCGTTCGACCGGGACAGGGTTTTTACGAGCAGTACTTC; CDR3 protein: CASSVRPGQGFYEQYF
V gene: TRBV7-9; clone size: .; J gene: TRBJ1-3; D gene: .; CDR3 DNA: TGTGCCAGCAGCTTAGGACAGGTCTCTGGAAACACCATATATTTT; CDR3 protein: CASSLGQVSGNTIYF
V gene: TRBV7-2; clone size: once; J gene: TRBJ1-4; D gene: TRBD1; CDR3 DNA: TGCGGGAGCAGCTCCGGACAGGGGGCGTATGAAAAACTGTTTTTT; CDR3 protein: CGSSSGQGAYEKLFF
V gene: TRBV11-3; clone size: .; J gene: TRBJ2-6; D gene: TRBD2; CDR3 DNA: TGTGCCAGCAGCCCCGGGGGGTCCGGGGCCAACGTCCTGACTTTC; CDR3 protein: CASSPGGSGANVLTF
V gene: TRBV20-1; clone size: .; J gene: TRBJ2-3; D gene: .; CDR3 DNA: TGCAGTGCTACGGACTCGCGGACCCGGTATTTT; CDR3 protein: CSATDSRTRYF